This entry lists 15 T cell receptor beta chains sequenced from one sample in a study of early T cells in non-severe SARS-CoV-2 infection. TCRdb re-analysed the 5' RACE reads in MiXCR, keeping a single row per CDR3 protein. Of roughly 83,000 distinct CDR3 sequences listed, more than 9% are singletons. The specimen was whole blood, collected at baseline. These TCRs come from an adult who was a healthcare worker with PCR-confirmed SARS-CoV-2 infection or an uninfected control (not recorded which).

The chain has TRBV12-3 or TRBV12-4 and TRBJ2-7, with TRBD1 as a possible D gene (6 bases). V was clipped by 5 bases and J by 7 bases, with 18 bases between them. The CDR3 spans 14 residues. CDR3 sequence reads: CASSTGPTGGEQYF. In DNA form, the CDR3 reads TGTGCCAGCAGTACAGGGCCCACAGGAGGAGAGCAGTACTTC.

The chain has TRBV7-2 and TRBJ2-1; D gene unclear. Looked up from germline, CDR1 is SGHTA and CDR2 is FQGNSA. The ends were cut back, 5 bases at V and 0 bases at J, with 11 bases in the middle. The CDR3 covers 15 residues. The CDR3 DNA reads TGTGCCAGCAGCCCTTCGGAGAGCTCCTACAATGAGCAGTTCTTC. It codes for CASSPSESSYNEQFF. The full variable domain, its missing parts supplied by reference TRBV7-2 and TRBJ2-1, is GAGVSQSPSNKVTEKGKDVELRCDPISGHTALYWYRQSLGQGLEFLIYFQGNSAPDKSGLPSDRFSAERTGGSVSTLTIQRTQQEDSAVYLCASSPSESSYNEQFFGPGTRLTVL.

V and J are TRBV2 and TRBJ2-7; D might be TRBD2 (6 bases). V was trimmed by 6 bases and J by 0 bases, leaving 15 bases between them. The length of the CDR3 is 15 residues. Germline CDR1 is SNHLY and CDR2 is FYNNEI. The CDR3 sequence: CASSGTRLSSYEQYF. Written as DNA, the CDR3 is TGTGCCAGCAGCGGGACTCGGCTTAGCTCCTACGAGCAGTACTTC.

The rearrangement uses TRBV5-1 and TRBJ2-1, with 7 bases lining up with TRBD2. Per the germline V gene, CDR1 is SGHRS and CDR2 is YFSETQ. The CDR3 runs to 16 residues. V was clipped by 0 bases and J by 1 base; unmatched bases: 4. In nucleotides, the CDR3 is TGCGCCAGCAGCTTGGGGGCGGGAGCTTCCTACAATGAGCAGTTCTTC. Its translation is CASSLGAGASYNEQFF.

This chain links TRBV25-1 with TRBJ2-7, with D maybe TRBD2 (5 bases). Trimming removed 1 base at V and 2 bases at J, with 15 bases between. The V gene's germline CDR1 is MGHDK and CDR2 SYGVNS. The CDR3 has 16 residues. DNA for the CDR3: TGTGCCAGCAGTGAATCCAGGATTTCCGGGACCTACGAGCAGTACTTC. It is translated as CASSESRISGTYEQYF.

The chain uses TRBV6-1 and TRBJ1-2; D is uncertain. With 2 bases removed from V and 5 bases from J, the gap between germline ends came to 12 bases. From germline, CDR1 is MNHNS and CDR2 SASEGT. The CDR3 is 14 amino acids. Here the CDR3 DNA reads TGTGCCAGCAGTGAACATGTCAGAACTTATGGCTACACCTTC. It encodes CASSEHVRTYGYTF.

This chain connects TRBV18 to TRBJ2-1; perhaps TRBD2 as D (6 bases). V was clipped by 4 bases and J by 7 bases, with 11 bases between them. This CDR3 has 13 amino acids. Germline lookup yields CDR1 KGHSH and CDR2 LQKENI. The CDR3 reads CASSLPGGNEQFF. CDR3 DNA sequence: TGTGCCAGCTCACTACCTGGGGGGAATGAGCAGTTCTTC.

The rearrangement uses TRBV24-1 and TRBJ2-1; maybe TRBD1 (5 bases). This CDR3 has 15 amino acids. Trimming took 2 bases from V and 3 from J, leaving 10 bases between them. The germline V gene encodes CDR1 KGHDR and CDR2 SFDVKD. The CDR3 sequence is CATSDSQGNYNEQFF. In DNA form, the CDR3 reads TGTGCCACCAGTGATTCCCAGGGAAACTACAATGAGCAGTTCTTC.

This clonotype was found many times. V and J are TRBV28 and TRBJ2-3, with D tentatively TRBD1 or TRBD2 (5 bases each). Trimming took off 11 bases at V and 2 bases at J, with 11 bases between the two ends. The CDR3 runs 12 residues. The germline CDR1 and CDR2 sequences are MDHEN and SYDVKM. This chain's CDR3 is CALRGNTDTQYF. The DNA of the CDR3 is TGTGCCCTGAGGGGCAACACAGATACGCAGTATTTT.

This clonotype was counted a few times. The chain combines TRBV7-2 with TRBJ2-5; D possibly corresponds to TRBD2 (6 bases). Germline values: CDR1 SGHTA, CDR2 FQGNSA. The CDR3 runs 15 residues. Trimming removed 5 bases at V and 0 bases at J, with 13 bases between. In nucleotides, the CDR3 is TGTGCCAGCAGCATGGGACTCCTGTACCAAGAGACCCAGTACTTC. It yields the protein CASSMGLLYQETQYF.

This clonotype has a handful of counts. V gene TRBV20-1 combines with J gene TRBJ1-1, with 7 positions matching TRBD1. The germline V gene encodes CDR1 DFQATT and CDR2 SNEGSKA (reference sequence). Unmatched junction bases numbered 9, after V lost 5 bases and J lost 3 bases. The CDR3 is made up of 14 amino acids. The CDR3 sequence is CSAFDRVRYTEAFF. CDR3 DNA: TGCAGTGCTTTCGACAGGGTTAGGTACACTGAAGCTTTCTTT.

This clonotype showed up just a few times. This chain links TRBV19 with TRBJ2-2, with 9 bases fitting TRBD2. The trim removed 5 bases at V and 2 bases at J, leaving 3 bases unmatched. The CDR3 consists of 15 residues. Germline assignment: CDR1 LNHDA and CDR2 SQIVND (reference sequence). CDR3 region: CASSQLAGNTGELFF. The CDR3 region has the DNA TGTGCCAGTAGTCAACTAGCGGGTAACACCGGGGAGCTGTTTTTT.

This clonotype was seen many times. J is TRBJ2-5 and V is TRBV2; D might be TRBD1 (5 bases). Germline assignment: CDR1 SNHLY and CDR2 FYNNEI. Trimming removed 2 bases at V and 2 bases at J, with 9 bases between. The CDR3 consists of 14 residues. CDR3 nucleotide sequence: TGTGCCAGCAGTGAAACAAGGGGACAAGAGACCCAGTACTTC. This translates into CASSETRGQETQYF.

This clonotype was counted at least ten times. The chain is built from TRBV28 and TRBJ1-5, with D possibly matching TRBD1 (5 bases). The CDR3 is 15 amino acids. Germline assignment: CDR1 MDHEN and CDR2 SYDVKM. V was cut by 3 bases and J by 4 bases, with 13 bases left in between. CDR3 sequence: CASSFSYQGNQPQHF. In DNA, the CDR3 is TGTGCCAGCAGTTTCTCATATCAGGGAAATCAGCCCCAGCATTTT. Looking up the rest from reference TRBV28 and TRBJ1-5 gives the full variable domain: DVKVTQSSRYLVKRTGEKVFLECVQDMDHENMFWYRQDPGLGLRLIYFSYDVKMKEKGDIPEGYSVSREKKERFSLILESASTNQTSMYLCASSFSYQGNQPQHFGDGTRLSIL.

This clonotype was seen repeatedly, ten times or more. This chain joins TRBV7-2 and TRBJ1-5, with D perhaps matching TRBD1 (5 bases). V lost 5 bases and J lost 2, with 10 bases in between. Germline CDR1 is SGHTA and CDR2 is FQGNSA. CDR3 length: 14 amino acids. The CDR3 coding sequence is TGTGCCAGCAGCAGGCAGGGCGGCAATCAGCCCCAGCATTTT. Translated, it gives CASSRQGGNQPQHF.